This TCR beta chain appears in the sequencing data of a study of T cells in Graves' hyperthyroidism and ophthalmopathy. Looked up from germline, CDR1 is SQVTM and CDR2 is ANQGSEA. This CDR3 contains 16 residues. V shed 6 bases and J shed 0 bases, with 17 bases lying between them. Amplified TCR beta CDR3 regions derived from RNA transcripts. Using the HTBI primer set, a first-round RT-PCR was run on the TCR CDR3. TCRdb recomputed calls from the multiplex PCR reads with MiXCR, one row per CDR3 protein. This sample has about 700,000 distinct CDR3 sequences; 13% to 15% occur once, and the top ten carry roughly 10%. This clonotype was detected only a few times. The PBMCs were sourced from fresh peripheral blood (around 10 ml).

The source of this sequence is a woman between 18 and 29 years old with Graves' hyperthyroidism. Input material: blood. V and J are TRBV29-1 and TRBJ2-2; D possibly corresponds to TRBD2 (6 bases). CDR3 bases: TGCAGCGTACCGCGGCGGGGTTCTTCGAACACCGGGGAGCTGTTTTTT. Protein sequence: CSVPRRGSSNTGELFF.